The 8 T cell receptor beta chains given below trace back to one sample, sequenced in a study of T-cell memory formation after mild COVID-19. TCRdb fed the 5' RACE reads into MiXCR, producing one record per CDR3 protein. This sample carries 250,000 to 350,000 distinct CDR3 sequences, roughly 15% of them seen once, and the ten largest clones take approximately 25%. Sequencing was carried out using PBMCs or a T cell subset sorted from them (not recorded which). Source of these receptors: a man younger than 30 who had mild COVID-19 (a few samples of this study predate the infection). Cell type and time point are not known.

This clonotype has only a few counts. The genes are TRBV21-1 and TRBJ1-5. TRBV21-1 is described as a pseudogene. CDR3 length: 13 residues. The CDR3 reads CASSKGGYQPQHF. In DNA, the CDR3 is TGTGCCAGCAGCAAAGGAGGGTATCAGCCCCAGCATTTT.

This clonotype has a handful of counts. The CDR3: CASSFGGGRRNEQFF. The DNA for the CDR3 is TGTGCCAGCAGCTTTGGGGGGGGGCGACGTAATGAGCAGTTCTTC. V and J are TRBV7-2 and TRBJ2-1; weak D call: TRBD2 (7 bases). The germline V gene encodes CDR1 SGHTA and CDR2 FQGNSA. CDR3 length: 15 residues. Trimming left V 3 bases short and J 7 bases short, with 16 bases between.

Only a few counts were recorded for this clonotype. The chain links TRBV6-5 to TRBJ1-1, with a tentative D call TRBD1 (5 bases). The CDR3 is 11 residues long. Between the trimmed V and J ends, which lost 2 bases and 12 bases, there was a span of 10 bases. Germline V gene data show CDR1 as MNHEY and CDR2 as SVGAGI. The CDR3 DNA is TGTGCCAGCAGTTACCGGGGCGGAACTTTCTTT. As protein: CASSYRGGTFF.

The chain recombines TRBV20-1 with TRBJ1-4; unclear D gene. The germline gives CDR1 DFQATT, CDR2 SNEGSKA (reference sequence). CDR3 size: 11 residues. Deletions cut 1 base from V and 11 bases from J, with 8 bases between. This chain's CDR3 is CSARGGGKLFF. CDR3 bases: TGCAGTGCTAGAGGGGGAGGGAAACTGTTTTTT.

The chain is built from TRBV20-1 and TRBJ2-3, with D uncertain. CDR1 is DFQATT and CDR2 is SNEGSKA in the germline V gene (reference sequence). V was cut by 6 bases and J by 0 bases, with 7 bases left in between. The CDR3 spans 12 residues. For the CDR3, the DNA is TGCAGTGCAGGCCTTAGCACAGATACGCAGTATTTT. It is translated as CSAGLSTDTQYF.

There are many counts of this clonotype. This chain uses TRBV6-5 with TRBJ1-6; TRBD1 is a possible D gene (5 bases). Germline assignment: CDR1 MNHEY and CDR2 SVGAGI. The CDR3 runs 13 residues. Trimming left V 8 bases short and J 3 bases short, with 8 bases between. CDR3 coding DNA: TGTGCCAGCGGGGCCTACTATAATTCACCCCTCCACTTT. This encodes CASGAYYNSPLHF.

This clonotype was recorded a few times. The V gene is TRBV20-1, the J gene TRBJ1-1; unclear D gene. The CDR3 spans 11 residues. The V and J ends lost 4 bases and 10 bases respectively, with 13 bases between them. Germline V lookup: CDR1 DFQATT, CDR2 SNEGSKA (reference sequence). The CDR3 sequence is CSATPSETAFF. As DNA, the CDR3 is TGCAGTGCTACCCCCTCGGAAACAGCTTTCTTT.

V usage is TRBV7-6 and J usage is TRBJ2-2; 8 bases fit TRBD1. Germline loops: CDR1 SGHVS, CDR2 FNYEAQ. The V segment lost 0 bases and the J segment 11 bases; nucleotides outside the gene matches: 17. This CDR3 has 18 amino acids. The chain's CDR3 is CASSLAIQGARTPGELFF. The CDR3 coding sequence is TGTGCCAGCAGCTTAGCAATTCAGGGGGCGCGGACCCCGGGCGAGCTGTTTTTT.